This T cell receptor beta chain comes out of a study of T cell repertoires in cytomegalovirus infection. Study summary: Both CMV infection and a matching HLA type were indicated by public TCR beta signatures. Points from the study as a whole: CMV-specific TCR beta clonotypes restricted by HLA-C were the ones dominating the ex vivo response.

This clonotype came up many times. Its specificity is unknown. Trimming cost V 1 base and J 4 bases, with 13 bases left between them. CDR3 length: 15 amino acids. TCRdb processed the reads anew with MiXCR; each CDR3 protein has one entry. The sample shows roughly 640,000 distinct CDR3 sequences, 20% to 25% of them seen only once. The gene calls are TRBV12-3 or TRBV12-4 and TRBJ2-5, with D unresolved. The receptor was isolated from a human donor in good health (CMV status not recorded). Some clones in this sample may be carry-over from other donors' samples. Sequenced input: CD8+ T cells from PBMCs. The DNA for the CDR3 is TGTGCCAGCAGTTTAGACCCGATCGCGAGAGAGACCCAGTACTTC. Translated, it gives CASSLDPIARETQYF.